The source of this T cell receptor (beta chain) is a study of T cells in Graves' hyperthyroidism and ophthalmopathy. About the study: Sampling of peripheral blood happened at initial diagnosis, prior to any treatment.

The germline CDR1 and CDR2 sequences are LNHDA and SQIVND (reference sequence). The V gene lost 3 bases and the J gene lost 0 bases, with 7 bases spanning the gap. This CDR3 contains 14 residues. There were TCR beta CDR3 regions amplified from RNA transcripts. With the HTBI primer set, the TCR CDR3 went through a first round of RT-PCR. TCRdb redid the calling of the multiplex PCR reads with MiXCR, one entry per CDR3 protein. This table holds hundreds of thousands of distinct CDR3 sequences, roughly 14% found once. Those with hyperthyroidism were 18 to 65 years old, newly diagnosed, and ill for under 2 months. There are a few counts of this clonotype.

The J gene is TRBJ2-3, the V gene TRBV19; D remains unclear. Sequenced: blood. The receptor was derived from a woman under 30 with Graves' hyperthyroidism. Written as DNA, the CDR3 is TGTGCCAGTAGTATTTTGTCCAGCACAGATACGCAGTATTTT. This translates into CASSILSSTDTQYF. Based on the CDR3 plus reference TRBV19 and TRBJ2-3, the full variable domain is DGGITQSPKYLFRKEGQNVTLSCEQNLNHDAMYWYRQDPGQGLRLIYYSQIVNDFQKGDIAEGYSVSREKKESFPLTVTSAQKNPTAFYLCASSILSSTDTQYFGPGTRLTVL.